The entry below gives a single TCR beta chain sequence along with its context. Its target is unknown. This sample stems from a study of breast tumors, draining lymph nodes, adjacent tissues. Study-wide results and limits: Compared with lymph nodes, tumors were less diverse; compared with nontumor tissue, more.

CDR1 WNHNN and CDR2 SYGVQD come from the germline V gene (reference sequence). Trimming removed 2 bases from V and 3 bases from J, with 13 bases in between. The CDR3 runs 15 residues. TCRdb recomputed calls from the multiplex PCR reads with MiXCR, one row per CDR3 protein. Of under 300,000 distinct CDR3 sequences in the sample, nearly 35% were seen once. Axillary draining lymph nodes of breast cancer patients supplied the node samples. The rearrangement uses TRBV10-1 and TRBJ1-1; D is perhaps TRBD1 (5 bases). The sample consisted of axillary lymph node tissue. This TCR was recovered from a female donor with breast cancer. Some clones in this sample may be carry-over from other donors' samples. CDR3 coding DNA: TGCGCCAGCAGTGAGGTCCAGGGTTGGGACACTGAAGCTTTCTTT. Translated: CASSEVQGWDTEAFF.